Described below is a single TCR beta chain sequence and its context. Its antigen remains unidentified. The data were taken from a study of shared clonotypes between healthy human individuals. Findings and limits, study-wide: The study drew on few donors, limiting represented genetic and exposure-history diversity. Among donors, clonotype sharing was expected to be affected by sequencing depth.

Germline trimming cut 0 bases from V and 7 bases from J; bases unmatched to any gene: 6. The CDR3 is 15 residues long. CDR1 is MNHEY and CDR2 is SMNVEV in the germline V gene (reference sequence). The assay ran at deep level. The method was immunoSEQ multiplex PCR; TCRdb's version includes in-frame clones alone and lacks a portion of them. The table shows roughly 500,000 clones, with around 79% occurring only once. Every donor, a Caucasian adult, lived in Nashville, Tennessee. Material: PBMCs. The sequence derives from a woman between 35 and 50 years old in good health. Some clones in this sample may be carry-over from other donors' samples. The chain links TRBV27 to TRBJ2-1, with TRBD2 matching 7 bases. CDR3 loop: CASSLSGLVKNEQFF. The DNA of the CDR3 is TGTGCCAGCAGTTTATCCGGACTAGTTAAGAATGAGCAGTTCTTC.